The source of this TCR beta chain is a study of blood T cell repertoires in COVID-19. Study at large: From the United States, Italy and Spain came samples of acute and convalescent COVID-19.

Clones were read by immunoSEQ multiplex PCR, and TCRdb kept only the in-frame ones, dropping some. The sample includes 130,000 to 150,000 clones, over 70% seen only once; the top ten take 3% to 4.5%. The CDR3 sequence is 14 residues long. The V segment lost 7 bases and the J segment 5 bases; nucleotides outside the gene matches: 7. Per germline, CDR1 PRHDT and CDR2 FYEKMQ (reference sequence). This clone was picked up a small number of times. The TCR originated in a man between 65 and 80 years old who had recovered from COVID-19. The sequenced sample consisted of peripheral blood. This chain links TRBV13 with TRBJ2-5; 10 positions match TRBD1. CDR3 sequence reads: CASTGDRGQETQYF. DNA of the CDR3: TGTGCCAGCACAGGGGACAGGGGTCAGGAGACCCAGTACTTC.